A selection of T cell receptor beta chains follows, all from one sample in a study of early T cells in non-severe SARS-CoV-2 infection. MiXCR was run by TCRdb on the 5' RACE reads, yielding one entry per CDR3 protein. The sample consists of 55,000 to 85,000 distinct CDR3 sequences, roughly an eighth of them appearing once. Sequencing was performed on whole blood. All receptors come from an adult who was a healthcare worker with PCR-confirmed SARS-CoV-2 infection or an uninfected control (not recorded which). Each CDR3 is given with its conserved first and last residue. D genes are given only for firm matches. The size of a clone is reported for some rows only, either as once, few or many, or as a class for expanded clones.

>TRBV18|TRBJ2-3|few|NA
TGTGCCAGCTCACCAGACAGTAGCACAGATACGCAGTATTTT
CASSPDSSTDTQYF
>TRBV19|TRBJ1-4|NA|TRBD1
TGTGCCAGTAGTATAGATCTACCAGGGGGGCATGAAAAACTGTTTTTT
CASSIDLPGGHEKLFF
>TRBV12-3/TRBV12-4|TRBJ1-5|NA|NA
TGTGCCAGCAGCCCCGGCGAAGACCAGCATTTT
CASSPGEDQHF
>TRBV27|TRBJ2-7|few|TRBD2
TGTGCCAGCAGTTTCGGGACTAGCGGAAACTACGAGCAGTACTTC
CASSFGTSGNYEQYF
>TRBV7-6|TRBJ2-7|many|NA
TGTGCCAGCAGCTTAGCTGGAACGGATGAGCAGTACTTC
CASSLAGTDEQYF
>TRBV11-3|TRBJ2-3|NA|NA
TGTGCCAGCAGCTTGTCAGGGGTAGGCACAGATACGCAGTATTTT
CASSLSGVGTDTQYF
>TRBV12-3/TRBV12-4|TRBJ2-1|few|TRBD2
TGTGCCAGCACCTGGGGTAGCGGGAGGAGTGGGAATGAGCAGTTCTTC
CASTWGSGRSGNEQFF
>TRBV4-1|TRBJ1-5|few|NA
TGCGCCAGCAGCCAAGGGACTGGGTCTAGCAATCAGCCCCAGCATTTT
CASSQGTGSSNQPQHF
>TRBV6-2/TRBV6-3|TRBJ2-1|few|NA
TGTGCCAGCGGGTTCGCCCACAATGAGCAGTTCTTC
CASGFAHNEQFF
>TRBV20-1|TRBJ2-1|NA|TRBD2
TGCAGTGCTCCCCTCCGAACTAGCGGGAGCTATGAGCAGTTCTTC
CSAPLRTSGSYEQFF
>TRBV6-5|TRBJ1-2|NA|TRBD1
TGTGCCAGCAGTTACGCGAATCCGGGACAGTACTATGGCTACACCTTC
CASSYANPGQYYGYTF
>TRBV3-1|TRBJ1-4|many|TRBD1
TGTGCCAGCAGCCCGACCGGGACAGGGTATGAAAAACTGTTTTTT
CASSPTGTGYEKLFF
>TRBV13|TRBJ2-1|many|TRBD2
TGTGCCAGCAGCTTATCGCTAGCGGGAGACTGGAATGAGCAGTTCTTC
CASSLSLAGDWNEQFF
>TRBV7-3|TRBJ2-2|NA|NA
TGTGCCAGCAGCTTTACAGGCACCGGGGAGCTGTTTTTT
CASSFTGTGELFF
>TRBV12-3/TRBV12-4|TRBJ1-4|many|NA
TGTGCCAGCAAATTGAGGGGACAAGCTAATGAAAAACTGTTTTTT
CASKLRGQANEKLFF
>TRBV12-3/TRBV12-4|TRBJ2-1|NA|NA
TGTGCCAGCAGTATGGGGACTTCGATGCAGTTCTTC
CASSMGTSMQFF
>TRBV11-3|TRBJ2-1|many|NA
TGTGCCAGCAGCTTAGGGGGGACCAGCTCCTACAATGAGCAGTTCTTC
CASSLGGTSSYNEQFF
>TRBV7-3|TRBJ1-1|many|TRBD1
TGTGCCAGCAGCCCAGGGACAGGGGGAATGAACACTGAAGCTTTCTTT
CASSPGTGGMNTEAFF
>TRBV6-6|TRBJ2-3|few|NA
TGTGCCAGCAGTTACACACCCCCCCGGGGATTATTATCAGATACGCAGTATTTT
CASSYTPPRGLLSDTQYF
>TRBV12-3/TRBV12-4|TRBJ1-1|NA|NA
TGTGTCAGCAGTTTAGTGGGGACTGAAGCTTTCTTT
CVSSLVGTEAFF
>TRBV9|TRBJ2-2|NA|NA
TGTGCCAGCAGCGTAGAGGGGGGGCGGACTTCTGAGCTGTTTTTT
CASSVEGGRTSELFF
>TRBV3-1|TRBJ2-5|few|NA
TGTGCCAGCAGCCCCCCTATGAGGGTCCAGCAAGAGACCCAGTACTTC
CASSPPMRVQQETQYF
>TRBV7-9|TRBJ1-6|NA|TRBD1
TGTGCCAGCAGACAGACAGGGGGCAATTCACCCCTCCACTTT
CASRQTGGNSPLHF
>TRBV7-2|TRBJ2-3|NA|TRBD2
TGTGCCAGCAGCTTAAAGCGGGGGGGCTCAACAGATACGCAGTATTTT
CASSLKRGGSTDTQYF
>TRBV11-2|TRBJ1-1|many|NA
TGTGCCAGCAGCTCAGGGATAAGCGCTGAAGCTTTCTTT
CASSSGISAEAFF
>TRBV5-1|TRBJ2-7|many|NA
TGCGCCAGCAGCTTGCGGCCCAGGGCCGAGCAGTACTTC
CASSLRPRAEQYF
>TRBV7-6|TRBJ2-4|many|TRBD1
TGTGCCAGCAGCTCGAGGACAGGGGGTGACATTCAGTACTTC
CASSSRTGGDIQYF
>TRBV11-3|TRBJ2-3|many|TRBD2
TGTGCCAGCAGTCAAGCGGGAGGTGGACTCACAGATACGCAGTATTTT
CASSQAGGGLTDTQYF
>TRBV27|TRBJ2-7|few|NA
TGTGCCAGCAGTTTGTACGGCCCCTACGAGCAGTACTTC
CASSLYGPYEQYF